The 12 T cell receptor beta chains below come from one sample, sequenced in a study of blood T cell repertoires in COVID-19. The protocol was immunoSEQ multiplex PCR, while the TCRdb copy is restricted to in-frame clones and leaves out a portion. The sample shows 200,000 or so clones, around 86% of them seen only once. Material: peripheral blood. These receptors all come from a man aged 55 to 69 who had recovered from COVID-19.

The rearrangement links TRBV5-4 to TRBJ2-1, with D possibly TRBD2 on 5 matching bases. The CDR3 has 14 residues. Trimming cost V 4 bases and J 2 bases, with 10 bases left between them. The germline CDR1 and CDR2 sequences are SGHNT and YYREEE (reference sequence). DNA of the CDR3: TGTGCCAGCAGCGCAGCGGATACCTACAATGAGCAGTTCTTC. As protein: CASSAADTYNEQFF.

This clone came up a few times. This rearrangement joins TRBV11-2 to TRBJ2-7; the match to TRBD2 covers 9 bases. CDR1 and CDR2 (germline): SGHAT, FQNNGV. The CDR3 length is 18 residues. V was pared by 5 bases and J by 5 bases, with 19 bases of the junction left unmatched. CDR3 in amino acids: CASSGGASGNRALHEQYF. CDR3 bases: TGTGCCAGCAGCGGGGGGGCTAGCGGGAACCGGGCCTTACACGAGCAGTACTTC.

V is TRBV2 and J is TRBJ2-1; 9 bases line up with TRBD2. Unmatched junction bases numbered 5, after V lost 5 bases and J lost 0 bases. CDR3 size: 16 residues. Per the germline V gene, CDR1 is SNHLY and CDR2 is FYNNEI. The DNA for the CDR3 is TGTGCCAGCAGTCCGGGACTAGCAGTCTCCTACAATGAGCAGTTCTTC. Protein: CASSPGLAVSYNEQFF.

V gene TRBV11-2 combines with J gene TRBJ1-3; D not resolved. Germline CDR1 and CDR2: SGHAT and FQNNGV. The ends were cut back, 3 bases at V and 8 bases at J, with 8 bases in the middle. CDR3 length: 12 amino acids. The CDR3: CASSFSADTIYF. CDR3 bases: TGTGCCAGCAGCTTTTCAGCGGACACCATATATTTT.

The rearrangement joins TRBV9 to TRBJ2-3, with a weak D call TRBD2 (5 bases). Trimming took 7 bases from V and 0 from J, leaving 12 bases between them. Germline CDR1 is SGDLS and CDR2 is YYNGEE. The CDR3 is 14 amino acids. CDR3 in DNA: TGTGCCAGCGCTTCACGGGGTAGCACAGATACGCAGTATTTT. Translation: CASASRGSTDTQYF. The entire variable domain, with the rest obtained from reference TRBV9 and TRBJ2-3, is as follows: DSGVTQTPKHLITATGQRVTLRCSPRSGDLSVYWYQQSLDQGLQFLIQYYNGEERAKGNILERFSAQQFPDLHSELNLSSLELGDSALYFCASASRGSTDTQYFGPGTRLTVL.

The rearrangement joins TRBV6-1 to TRBJ1-3, with 7 bases that match TRBD1. J lost 2 bases, V lost 2 bases, and 9 bases had no gene match. Germline V CDR1 and CDR2: MNHNS, SASEGT. This CDR3 is 17 amino acids long. As DNA, the CDR3 is TGTGCCAGCAGTGAAATCCCAGGGGGTATCGCTGGAAACACCATATATTTT. Amino acid sequence: CASSEIPGGIAGNTIYF.

This chain uses TRBV24-1 with TRBJ2-1, with D possibly being TRBD2 (6 bases). The length of the CDR3 is 13 residues. In germline, CDR1 is KGHDR, CDR2 SFDVKD. The V gene lost 3 bases and the J gene lost 5 bases, with 7 bases spanning the gap. The chain's CDR3 is CATSDGGNNEQFF. CDR3 coding DNA: TGTGCCACCAGTGATGGCGGGAACAATGAGCAGTTCTTC.

J is TRBJ2-7 and V is TRBV18; possibly TRBD2 for D (7 bases). Trimming removed 1 base at V and 2 bases at J, with 12 bases between. Germline V gene lookup returns CDR1 KGHSH and CDR2 LQKENI. The CDR3 loop spans 15 amino acids. DNA of the CDR3: TGTGCCAGCTCACCACGGGGGGCGGGGGCCTACGAGCAGTACTTC. As protein: CASSPRGAGAYEQYF.

The chain uses TRBV9 and TRBJ2-2, with 10 bases matching TRBD2. Germline-derived CDR1 and CDR2 are SGDLS and YYNGEE. The CDR3 has 15 residues. Germline trimming cut 6 bases from V and 2 bases from J; bases unmatched to any gene: 4. The DNA of the CDR3 is TGTGCCAGCACCAGGACTAGCGGAAACACCGGGGAGCTGTTTTTT. Amino acid sequence: CASTRTSGNTGELFF.

The rearrangement joins TRBV5-1 to TRBJ1-5; D is possibly TRBD1 (6 bases). The length of the CDR3 is 16 residues. Germline lookup yields CDR1 SGHRS and CDR2 YFSETQ. Trimming stripped 3 bases from V and 11 bases from J, with 24 bases between. The CDR3 DNA follows: TGCGCCAGCAGCTATACCGGGACACGGGATGGAGGTTCCCAGCATTTT. This codes for CASSYTGTRDGGSQHF.

The rearrangement joins TRBV5-1 to TRBJ1-2; 7 nucleotides line up with TRBD1. V shed 9 bases and J 2 bases; nucleotides not matched to a gene: 10. Germline V lookup: CDR1 SGHRS, CDR2 YFSETQ. There are 14 residues in the CDR3. The DNA of the CDR3 is TGCGCCACACAACCGGGACAGTCGAACTATGGCTACACCTTC. This translates into CATQPGQSNYGYTF.

This clone was observed once. The sample has other DNA sequences that encode this CDR3 too. The CDR3 DNA reads TGTGCCAGCAGCGTAGGACAGGGCAACTCACCCCTCCACTTT. Its protein is CASSVGQGNSPLHF. The rearrangement joins TRBV9 to TRBJ1-6; 7 bases map to TRBD1. Losses at the gene ends were 0 bases for V and 10 bases for J; bases not matched to a gene: 4. Germline assignment: CDR1 SGDLS and CDR2 YYNGEE. The CDR3 contains 14 residues.